The next 21 T cell receptor beta chains were all read from a single sample in a study of cytomegalovirus exposure and HLA in healthy donors. The method was immunoSEQ multiplex PCR; TCRdb's version includes in-frame clones alone and lacks a portion of them. The repertoire holds fewer than 120,000 clones, with roughly nine tenths as singletons. Specimen: PBMCs. Receptor source: a young woman in good health and CMV-seronegative.

The rearrangement joins TRBV29-1 to TRBJ1-3; no firm D call. The germline V gene has CDR1 SQVTM and CDR2 ANQGSEA. V was clipped by 1 base and J by 0 bases, with 7 bases between them. The CDR3 has 14 residues. The CDR3 DNA follows: TGCAGCGTTGAAGGGCACCGCTCTGGAAACACCATATATTTT. The encoded protein is CSVEGHRSGNTIYF.

This clone appeared once. The chain carries TRBV19 and TRBJ1-1; D ambiguous. V was cut by 3 bases and J by 5 bases, with 13 bases left in between. CDR3 size: 14 residues. Looked up from germline, CDR1 is LNHDA and CDR2 is SQIVND (reference sequence). Here the CDR3 DNA reads TGTGCCAGTAGTATGACGGGAGTAGGGACTGAAGCTTTCTTT. As protein: CASSMTGVGTEAFF.

V gene TRBV12-5 combines with J gene TRBJ2-5; 9 positions match TRBD1. The CDR3 loop spans 14 amino acids. The V gene end was trimmed by 6 bases and the J gene end by 5 bases; junction bases not matched to a gene: 7. Per the germline V gene, CDR1 is LGHNT and CDR2 is FRNRAP. CDR3 in DNA: TGTGCTAGTGGCCGGACAGGGGAGGGGGAGACCCAGTACTTC. It translates to CASGRTGEGETQYF.

The rearrangement links TRBV6-4 to TRBJ1-2; 7 bases line up with TRBD1. The CDR3 length is 16 residues. Unmatched junction bases numbered 6, after V lost 2 bases and J lost 0 bases. CDR1 and CDR2 from the germline V gene are MRHNA and SNTAGT. The CDR3 region is CASSDPTGNTNYGYTF. The CDR3 DNA is TGTGCCAGCAGTGACCCGACAGGGAATACTAACTATGGCTACACCTTC.

The genes are TRBV27 and TRBJ2-7; tentatively, D is TRBD1 (7 bases). The CDR3 has 12 amino acids. V was shortened by 6 bases and J by 6 bases, with 12 bases between the two germline ends. CDR1 and CDR2 from the germline V gene are MNHEY and SMNVEV (reference sequence). The CDR3 protein is CASSLQGGEQYF. The CDR3 DNA is TGTGCCAGCAGCCTTCAGGGGGGCGAGCAGTACTTC.

This chain connects TRBV5-1 to TRBJ2-3; D perhaps matches TRBD1 (6 bases). CDR3 length: 14 residues. With 4 bases removed from V and 6 bases from J, the gap between germline ends came to 15 bases. Germline V CDR1 and CDR2: SGHRS, YFSETQ. Here the CDR3 reads CASSRLQGSDTQYF. CDR3 DNA sequence: TGCGCCAGCAGCCGGTTACAGGGTTCGGATACGCAGTATTTT.

The chain recombines TRBV5-5 with TRBJ2-7, with 12 positions matching TRBD1. Looked up from germline, CDR1 is SGHKS and CDR2 is YYEKEE (reference sequence). The CDR3 has 15 residues. J gave up 5 bases and V 0 bases, and 3 bases lay outside the gene matches. This CDR3 reads CASSLGGTGGDEQYF. CDR3 in DNA: TGTGCCAGCAGCTTGGGAGGGACAGGGGGCGACGAGCAGTACTTC.

The chain has TRBV6-6 and TRBJ2-7; possibly TRBD1 for D (6 bases). Germline CDR1 MNHNY, CDR2 SVGAGI (reference sequence). The CDR3 covers 13 residues. V lost 0 bases, J lost 5 bases, and 8 bases lay in between. DNA for the CDR3: TGTGCCAGCAGTTACTCGACAGGCCACGAGCAGTACTTC. It translates to CASSYSTGHEQYF.

The chain joins TRBV28 to TRBJ1-5; TRBD1 aligns across 8 bases. With V trimmed by 3 bases and J by 4 bases, 8 bases remained unmatched. The CDR3 loop spans 16 amino acids. Germline V CDR1 and CDR2: MDHEN, SYDVKM. The CDR3 region has the DNA TGTGCCAGCAGTTTGGTGGGACAGGTCTTAAATCAGCCCCAGCATTTT. Translation gives CASSLVGQVLNQPQHF.

The chain recombines TRBV5-1 with TRBJ2-1; D possibly corresponds to TRBD2 (5 bases). The V gene's germline CDR1 is SGHRS and CDR2 YFSETQ. The CDR3 covers 12 residues. V lost 3 bases to trimming and J lost 10 bases, with 11 bases between them. The CDR3 is CASSYGNREQFF. In nucleotides, the CDR3 is TGCGCCAGCAGCTACGGGAACCGGGAGCAGTTCTTC.

The rearrangement links TRBV28 to TRBJ1-2; D perhaps matches TRBD1 (6 bases). Germline V CDR1 and CDR2: MDHEN, SYDVKM. Trimming took 3 bases from V and 2 from J, leaving 10 bases between them. CDR3 size: 14 residues. CDR3 DNA: TGTGCCAGCAGTTTTCCAGGGGCAAACTATGGCTACACCTTC. This encodes CASSFPGANYGYTF.

The chain links TRBV13 to TRBJ1-1; no reliable D call. Trimming took off 5 bases at V and 6 bases at J, with 13 bases between the two ends. The CDR3 extends over 13 amino acids. Looked up from germline, CDR1 is PRHDT and CDR2 is FYEKMQ (reference sequence). CDR3 loop: CASSPRSGAEAFF. The DNA for the CDR3 is TGTGCCAGCAGCCCACGATCGGGTGCTGAAGCTTTCTTT.

This clone was detected only once. The chain uses TRBV5-1 and TRBJ1-1; a weak D match, TRBD1 (6 bases). Trimming removed 6 bases at V and 6 bases at J, with 18 bases between. CDR1 is SGHRS, CDR2 YFSETQ, per germline. CDR3 length: 14 residues. DNA of the CDR3: TGCGCCAGCACCTTCGGGGGGGGCGAGGCTGAAGCTTTCTTT. It is translated as CASTFGGGEAEAFF.

The chain is built from TRBV6-1 and TRBJ1-2; TRBD1 aligns across 7 bases. V trimming: 4 bases; J trimming: 8 bases; junction bases outside the gene matches: 13. Germline values: CDR1 MNHNS, CDR2 SASEGT. The CDR3 is 15 amino acids. Here the CDR3 reads CASSGDVTGAMGYTF. For the CDR3, the DNA is TGTGCCAGCAGTGGTGATGTAACAGGGGCGATGGGCTACACCTTC.

The chain has TRBV9 and TRBJ1-1; no reliable D call. The CDR3 length is 15 residues. V was shortened by 4 bases and J by 5 bases, with 18 bases between the two germline ends. Germline CDR1 is SGDLS and CDR2 is YYNGEE. The CDR3 DNA sequence: TGTGCCAGCAGCCCTCGTCGACCCGGGGAAACTGAAGCTTTCTTT. Translation gives CASSPRRPGETEAFF.

The chain combines TRBV11-3 with TRBJ2-1, with TRBD2 matching over 11 bases. CDR1 SGHNT and CDR2 YENEEA come from the germline V gene. This CDR3 has 16 amino acids. J was trimmed by 5 bases and V by 5 bases; bases with no gene match: 8. In DNA form, the CDR3 reads TGTGCCAGCAGCCAGAATAGCGGGAGGGTCCACAATGAGCAGTTCTTC. Its protein is CASSQNSGRVHNEQFF. The entire variable domain, with the rest obtained from reference TRBV11-3 and TRBJ2-1, is as follows: EAGVVQSPRYKIIEKKQPVAFWCNPISGHNTLYWYLQNLGQGPELLIRYENEEAVDDSQLPKDRFSAERLKGVDSTLKIQPAELGDSAVYLCASSQNSGRVHNEQFFGPGTRLTVL.

The genes are TRBV10-2 and TRBJ2-7, with TRBD2 as a possible D gene (5 bases). Germline V lookup: CDR1 WSHSY, CDR2 SAAADI. The CDR3 is 12 amino acids. The V end lost 6 bases, the J end lost 3 bases, and 9 bases lay between the germline ends. The CDR3 DNA is TGCGCCAGCAGGGCTAGCAGCTACGAGCAGTACTTC. Amino acids: CASRASSYEQYF.

This clone appeared a few times. The chain uses TRBV7-2 and TRBJ1-1; TRBD1 aligns across 8 bases. Losses at the gene ends were 4 bases for V and 6 bases for J; bases not matched to a gene: 4. There are 13 residues in the CDR3. Germline-derived CDR1 and CDR2 are SGHTA and FQGNSA. The CDR3 DNA follows: TGTGCCAGCAGCTCCAGACAGGGGCCTGAAGCTTTCTTT. Protein product: CASSSRQGPEAFF.

The chain has TRBV6-4 and TRBJ2-3; 8 positions agree with TRBD2. CDR1 is MRHNA, CDR2 SNTAGT, per germline. The CDR3 sequence is 14 residues long. V gave up 3 bases and J gave up 1 base; unmatched junction bases: 0. CDR3 protein: CASSERGGTDTQYF. CDR3 bases: TGTGCCAGCAGTGAGCGGGGGGGCACAGATACGCAGTATTTT.

CDR3 loop: CASMGTGLSNQPQHF. CDR3 coding DNA: TGTGCCAGCATGGGGACAGGGCTTAGCAATCAGCCCCAGCATTTT. The rearrangement links TRBV25-1 to TRBJ1-5, with TRBD1 identical over 9 bases. Germline V CDR1 and CDR2: MGHDK, SYGVNS. The CDR3 loop spans 15 amino acids. The V gene end was trimmed by 7 bases and the J gene end by 0 bases; junction bases not matched to a gene: 4.

The chain couples TRBV7-2 to TRBJ2-7; D gene unclear. The germline gives CDR1 SGHTA, CDR2 FQGNSA. The CDR3 consists of 11 residues. The ends were cut back, 5 bases at V and 7 bases at J, with 9 bases in the middle. CDR3 in DNA: TGTGCCAGCAGCAGCATCGGGGAGCAGTACTTC. It codes for CASSSIGEQYF.